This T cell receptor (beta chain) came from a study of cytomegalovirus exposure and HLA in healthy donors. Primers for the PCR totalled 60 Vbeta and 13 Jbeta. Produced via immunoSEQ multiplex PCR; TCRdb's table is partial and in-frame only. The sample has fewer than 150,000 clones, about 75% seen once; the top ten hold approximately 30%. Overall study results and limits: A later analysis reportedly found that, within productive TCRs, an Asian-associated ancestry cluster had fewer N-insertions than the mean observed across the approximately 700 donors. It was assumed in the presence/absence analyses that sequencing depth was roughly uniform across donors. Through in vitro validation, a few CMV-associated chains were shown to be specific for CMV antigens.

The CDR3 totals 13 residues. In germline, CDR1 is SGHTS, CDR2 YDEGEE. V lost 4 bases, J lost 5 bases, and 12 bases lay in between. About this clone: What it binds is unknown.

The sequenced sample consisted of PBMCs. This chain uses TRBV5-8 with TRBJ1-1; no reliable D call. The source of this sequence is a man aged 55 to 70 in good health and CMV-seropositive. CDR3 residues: CASSMDPETEAFF. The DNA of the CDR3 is TGTGCCAGCAGCATGGACCCTGAGACTGAAGCTTTCTTT.